This T cell receptor beta chain was found in a study of CD8 T cells in ankylosing spondylitis. This clonotype was counted at least ten times. Its antigen is still unknown. TCR beta libraries were made by quantitative 5'-RACE with molecular barcodes. MiXCR, applied by TCRdb to the 5' RACE reads, yields one record per CDR3 protein. The table includes around 180,000 distinct CDR3 sequences, 10% to 15% detected once. Germline CDR1 is SEHNR and CDR2 is FQNEAQ (reference sequence). The V gene lost 3 bases and the J gene lost 4 bases, with 12 bases spanning the gap. The CDR3 length is 14 residues. Findings and limits, study-wide: There was reportedly significant enrichment of clones that were disease-linked in matched ankylosing spondylitis synovial fluid.

Material: blood, either unsorted or a sorted T cell fraction (not recorded which). V gene TRBV7-9 combines with J gene TRBJ1-2; D unclear. The sequence derives from a female donor with ankylosing spondylitis or in good health (not recorded which). CDR3 region: CASSFLGSSYGYTF. The DNA for the CDR3 is TGTGCCAGCAGCTTCCTGGGATCATCCTATGGCTACACCTTC. Together with reference TRBV7-9 and TRBJ1-2, the CDR3 gives the full variable domain: DTGVSQNPRHKITKRGQNVTFRCDPISEHNRLYWYRQTLGQGPEFLTYFQNEAQLEKSRLLSDRFSAERPKGSFSTLEIQRTEQGDSAMYLCASSFLGSSYGYTFGSGTRLTVV.